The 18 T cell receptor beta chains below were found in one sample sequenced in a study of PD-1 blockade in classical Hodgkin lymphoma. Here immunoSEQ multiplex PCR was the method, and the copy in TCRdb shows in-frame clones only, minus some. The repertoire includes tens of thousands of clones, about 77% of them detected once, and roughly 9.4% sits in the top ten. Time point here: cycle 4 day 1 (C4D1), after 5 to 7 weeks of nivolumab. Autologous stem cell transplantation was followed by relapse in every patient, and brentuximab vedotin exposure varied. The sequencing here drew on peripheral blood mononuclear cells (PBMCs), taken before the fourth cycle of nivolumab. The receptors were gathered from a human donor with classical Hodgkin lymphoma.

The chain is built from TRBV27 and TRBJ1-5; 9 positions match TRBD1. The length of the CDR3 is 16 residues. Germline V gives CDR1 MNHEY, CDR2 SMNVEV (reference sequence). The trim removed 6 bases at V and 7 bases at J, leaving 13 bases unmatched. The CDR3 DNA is TGTGCCAGCAGCCGTACCCCGACAGGGGGTGGCCAGCCCCAGCATTTT. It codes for CASSRTPTGGGQPQHF.

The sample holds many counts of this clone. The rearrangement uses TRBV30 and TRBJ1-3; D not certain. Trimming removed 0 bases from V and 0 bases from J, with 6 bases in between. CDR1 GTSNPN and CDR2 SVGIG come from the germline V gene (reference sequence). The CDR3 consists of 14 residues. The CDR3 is CAWSVGYSGNTIYF. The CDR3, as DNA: TGTGCCTGGAGTGTTGGGTACTCTGGAAACACCATATATTTT.

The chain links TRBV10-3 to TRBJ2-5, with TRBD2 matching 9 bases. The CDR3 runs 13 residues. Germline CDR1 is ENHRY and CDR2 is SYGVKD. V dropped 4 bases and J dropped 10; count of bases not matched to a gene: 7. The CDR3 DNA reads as TGTGCCATCAGTGGGGATAGCGGGGGATTCCAGTACTTC. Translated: CAISGDSGGFQYF.

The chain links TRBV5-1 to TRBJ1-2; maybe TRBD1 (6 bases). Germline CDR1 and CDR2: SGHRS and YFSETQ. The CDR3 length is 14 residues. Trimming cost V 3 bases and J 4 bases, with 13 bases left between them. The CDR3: CASSSSGAGYGYTF. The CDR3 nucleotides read TGCGCCAGCAGCTCGTCGGGGGCCGGCTATGGCTACACCTTC.

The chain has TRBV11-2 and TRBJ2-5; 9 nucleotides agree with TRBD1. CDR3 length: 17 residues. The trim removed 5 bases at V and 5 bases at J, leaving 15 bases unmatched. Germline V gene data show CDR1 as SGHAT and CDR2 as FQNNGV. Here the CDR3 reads CASSPRDRDLMGETQYF. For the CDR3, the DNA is TGTGCCAGCAGCCCGCGGGACAGGGATCTTATGGGCGAGACCCAGTACTTC.

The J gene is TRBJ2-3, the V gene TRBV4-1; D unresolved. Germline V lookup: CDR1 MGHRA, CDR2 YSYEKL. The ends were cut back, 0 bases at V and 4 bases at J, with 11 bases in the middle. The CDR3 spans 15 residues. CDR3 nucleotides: TGCGCCAGCAGCCAAGATCTGCCAAGTGCAGATACGCAGTATTTT. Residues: CASSQDLPSADTQYF.

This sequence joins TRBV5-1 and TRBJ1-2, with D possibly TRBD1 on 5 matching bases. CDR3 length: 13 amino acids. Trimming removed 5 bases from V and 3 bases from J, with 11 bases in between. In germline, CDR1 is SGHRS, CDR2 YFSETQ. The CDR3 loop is CASRAGTDYGYTF. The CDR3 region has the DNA TGCGCCAGCAGAGCCGGGACGGACTATGGCTACACCTTC.

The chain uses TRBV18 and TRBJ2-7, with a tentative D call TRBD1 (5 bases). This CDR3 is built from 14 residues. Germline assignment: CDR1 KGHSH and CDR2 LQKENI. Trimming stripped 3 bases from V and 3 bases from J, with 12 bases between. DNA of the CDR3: TGTGCCAGCTCACCCCCGACAGAGAGCTACGAGCAGTACTTC. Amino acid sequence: CASSPPTESYEQYF.

The CDR3 DNA reads TGTGCCAGCTTAGAGGGTGCAACTAATGAAAAACTGTTTTTT. Translation: CASLEGATNEKLFF. The chain recombines TRBV2 with TRBJ1-4; D not certain. The V gene's germline CDR1 is SNHLY and CDR2 FYNNEI. This CDR3 comprises 14 residues. Trimming took off 8 bases at V and 0 bases at J, with 10 bases between the two ends.

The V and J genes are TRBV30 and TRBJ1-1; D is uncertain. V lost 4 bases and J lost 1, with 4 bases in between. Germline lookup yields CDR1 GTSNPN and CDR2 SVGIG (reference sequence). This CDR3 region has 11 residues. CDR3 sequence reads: CAWTKNTEAFF. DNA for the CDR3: TGTGCCTGGACCAAGAACACTGAAGCTTTCTTT.

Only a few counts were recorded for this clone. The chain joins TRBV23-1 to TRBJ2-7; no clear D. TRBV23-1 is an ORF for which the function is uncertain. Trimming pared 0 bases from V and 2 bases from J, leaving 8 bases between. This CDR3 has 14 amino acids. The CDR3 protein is CASSQSVRTYEQYF. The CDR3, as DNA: TGCGCCAGCAGTCAATCGGTCAGGACCTACGAGCAGTACTTC.

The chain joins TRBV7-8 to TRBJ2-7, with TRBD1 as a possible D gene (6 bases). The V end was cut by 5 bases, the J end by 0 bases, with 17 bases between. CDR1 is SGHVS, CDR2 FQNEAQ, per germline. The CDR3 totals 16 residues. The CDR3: CASSRQTGNPSYEQYF. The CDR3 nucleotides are TGTGCCAGCAGCCGACAGACAGGTAACCCCTCCTACGAGCAGTACTTC. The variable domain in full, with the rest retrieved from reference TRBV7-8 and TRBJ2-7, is GAGVSQSPRYKVAKRGQDVALRCDPISGHVSLFWYQQALGQGPEFLTYFQNEAQLDKSGLPSDRFFAERPEGSVSTLKIQRTQQEDSAVYLCASSRQTGNPSYEQYFGPGTRLTVT.

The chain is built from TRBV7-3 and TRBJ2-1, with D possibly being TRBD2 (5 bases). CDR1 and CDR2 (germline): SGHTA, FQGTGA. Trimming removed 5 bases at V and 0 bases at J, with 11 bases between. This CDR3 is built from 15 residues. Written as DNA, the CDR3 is TGTGCCAGCAGCCTAGCCCACACCTCCTACAATGAGCAGTTCTTC. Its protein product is CASSLAHTSYNEQFF.

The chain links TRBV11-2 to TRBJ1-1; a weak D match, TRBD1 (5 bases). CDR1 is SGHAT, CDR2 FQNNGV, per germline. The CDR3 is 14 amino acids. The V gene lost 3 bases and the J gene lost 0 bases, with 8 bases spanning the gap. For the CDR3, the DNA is TGTGCCAGCAGCTTCTGGACATTGAACACTGAAGCTTTCTTT. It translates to CASSFWTLNTEAFF. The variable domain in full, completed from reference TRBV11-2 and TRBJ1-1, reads EAGVAQSPRYKIIEKRQSVAFWCNPISGHATLYWYQQILGQGPKLLIQFQNNGVVDDSQLPKDRFSAERLKGVDSTLKIQPAKLEDSAVYLCASSFWTLNTEAFFGQGTRLTVV.

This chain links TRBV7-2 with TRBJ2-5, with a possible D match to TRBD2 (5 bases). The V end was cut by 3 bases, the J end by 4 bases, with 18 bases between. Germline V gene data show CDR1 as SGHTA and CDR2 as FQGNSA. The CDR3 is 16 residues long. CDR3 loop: CASSLAPKRGRETQYF. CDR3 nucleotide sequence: TGTGCCAGCAGCTTGGCCCCAAAACGGGGTCGAGAGACCCAGTACTTC.

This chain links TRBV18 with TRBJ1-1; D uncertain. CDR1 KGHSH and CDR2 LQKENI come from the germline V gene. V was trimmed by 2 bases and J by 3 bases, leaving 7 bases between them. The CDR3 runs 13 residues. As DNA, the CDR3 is TGTGCCAGCTCACCATGGCCAGACACTGAAGCTTTCTTT. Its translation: CASSPWPDTEAFF.

CDR3 in DNA: TGTGCCAGCAGTACTGGGGGAGGGCCCCAAGAGACCCAGTACTTC. Protein product: CASSTGGGPQETQYF. J is TRBJ2-5 and V is TRBV7-9; 7 nucleotides agree with TRBD2. CDR1 and CDR2 from the germline V gene are SEHNR and FQNEAQ (reference sequence). V dropped 6 bases and J dropped 1; count of bases not matched to a gene: 8. The CDR3 sequence is 15 residues long.

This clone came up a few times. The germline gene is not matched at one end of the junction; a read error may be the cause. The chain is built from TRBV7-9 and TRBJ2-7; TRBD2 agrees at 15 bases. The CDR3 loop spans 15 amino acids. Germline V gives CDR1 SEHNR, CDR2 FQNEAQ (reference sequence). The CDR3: CASSLEGGLAGGPLF. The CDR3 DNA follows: TGTGCCAGCAGCTTAGAAGGAGGACTAGCGGGAGGGCCACTCTTC.